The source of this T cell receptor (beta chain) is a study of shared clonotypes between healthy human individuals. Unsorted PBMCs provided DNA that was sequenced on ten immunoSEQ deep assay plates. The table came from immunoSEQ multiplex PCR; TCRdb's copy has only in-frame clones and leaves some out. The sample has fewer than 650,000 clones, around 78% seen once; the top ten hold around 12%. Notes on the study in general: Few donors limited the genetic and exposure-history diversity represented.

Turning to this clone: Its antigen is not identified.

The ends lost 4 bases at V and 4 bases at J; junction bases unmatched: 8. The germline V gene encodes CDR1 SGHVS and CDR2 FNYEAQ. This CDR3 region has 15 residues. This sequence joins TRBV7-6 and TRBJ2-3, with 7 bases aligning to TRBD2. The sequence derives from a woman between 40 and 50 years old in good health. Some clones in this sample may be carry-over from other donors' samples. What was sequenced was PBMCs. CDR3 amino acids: CASSSPGRGADTQYF. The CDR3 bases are TGTGCCAGCAGCTCGCCGGGACGGGGGGCAGATACGCAGTATTTT.